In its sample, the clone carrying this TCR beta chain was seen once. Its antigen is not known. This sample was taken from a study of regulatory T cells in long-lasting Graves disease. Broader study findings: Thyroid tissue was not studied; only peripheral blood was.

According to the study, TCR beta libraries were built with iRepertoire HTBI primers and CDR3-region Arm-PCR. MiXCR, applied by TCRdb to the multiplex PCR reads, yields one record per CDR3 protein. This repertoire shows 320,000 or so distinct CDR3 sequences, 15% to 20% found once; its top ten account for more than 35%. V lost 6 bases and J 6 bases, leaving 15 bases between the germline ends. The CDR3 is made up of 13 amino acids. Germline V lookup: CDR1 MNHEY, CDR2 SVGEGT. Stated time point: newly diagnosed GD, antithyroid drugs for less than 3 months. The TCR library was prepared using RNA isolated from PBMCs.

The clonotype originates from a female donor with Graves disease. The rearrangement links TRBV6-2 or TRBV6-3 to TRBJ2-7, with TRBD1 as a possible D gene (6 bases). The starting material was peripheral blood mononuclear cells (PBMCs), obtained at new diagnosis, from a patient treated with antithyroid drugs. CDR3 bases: TGTGCCAGCAGCGCAGGGACATTCGGCGAGCAGTACTTC. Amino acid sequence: CASSAGTFGEQYF.